This T cell receptor (beta chain) is drawn from a study of cytomegalovirus exposure and HLA in healthy donors (dated by TCRdb to about 2017). Study-wide context: In an earlier analysis of 550 to 750 of the donors, 276 Gb of sequence data and some 120 million unique TCR beta sequences from roughly 200 million T cells were reported. An earlier analysis of more than 450 of the donors used high-throughput TCR beta sequencing to judge whether each TCR beta V gene segment behaved as functional or pseudogenic. Roughly five DR-DQ haplotypes were handled as single units for association and clustering because linkage in the cohort was strong. All discovery cohort repertoires had been generated on a single sequencing platform. Across around 400 genotyped donors of the cohort, an average of about 240,000 unique TCR beta nucleotide sequences per donor were sequenced, and 15% to 20% of those sequences were non-productive. Alongside the repertoire data, information on donor age, sex, ethnicity and CMV serostatus was compiled. The study combined high-throughput TCR immunosequencing, statistical association of individual TCRs with disease status, and machine learning to predict cytomegalovirus infection status. A later analysis re-analyzed previously published TCR beta repertoires from 500 to 700 donors and added high-resolution HLA genotyping to study TCR occurrence patterns. The T cell repertoires of some 700 subjects were profiled by immunosequencing and related to cytomegalovirus serostatus. Rather than drawing on any new phenotypic data, the later analysis identified candidate immune exposures from TCR beta sequences and the way those sequences occurred across donors. The genetic ancestry cluster associated with self-reported Caucasian donors included over 65% of the 398 genotyped donors. HLA typing covered class I and class II loci at four-digit resolution. The number of typed donors differed by locus: about 620-640 for A, B, C, DRB1 and DQB1; some 500 for DQA1; approximately 610 for DPA1; and 450 to 480 for DPB1. The aim of the study was to test whether cataloging public T cell receptors could identify signatures of past pathogen exposure. In addition to the first cohort of about 650 subjects, a separate validation cohort of 130 or so different subjects was used. An early release covering approximately 600 HLA-typed donors comprised around 300 gigabases of sequencing data and approximately 85 million unique TCR sequences. In a later genetic analysis, genome-wide SNP genotypes for 398 of the 666 donors were used, and that subset was treated as a discovery cohort.

The germline V gene encodes CDR1 MNHNS and CDR2 SASEGT. At the junction V is shortened by 5 bases and J by 6 bases; bases outside the gene matches: 10. CDR3 length: 14 amino acids, cysteine to phenylalanine. The kept DNA is CDR3 alone, 42 bases in frame from the first base. The full study reports these points: Correlated functional status among segregating V segments might be attributable to linkage disequilibrium, but an unknown experimental factor could not be ruled out. When HLA alleles, especially DR and DQ, strongly co-occurred, attributing TCR associations to individual alleles was difficult. A further reported finding was that TCR beta sequences accurately predicted the HLA-A and HLA-B alleles for most subjects in the first cohort. V-gene and J-gene trimming of TCR beta chains was associated with a missense DCLRE1C variant in a later genetic analysis, and the association was replicated in an independent cohort. The cohort was sequenced for TCR beta chains only, and without alpha or paired-chain data the features that could be detected were limited. In a later analysis, TCR association rates were found to vary across HLA loci, with the most associated TCRs seen for DRB1 alleles and the fewest for HLA-C alleles. HLA typing was unavailable for some donors at each locus, so association tests used only the typed subset. Because counts were too low, approximately 15 rarely observed V segments, including chromosome 9 orphons, were excluded from the earlier analysis of 587 of the donors. According to a later analysis, parvovirus B19, influenza, CMV and Epstein-Barr virus appeared linked to several top co-occurrence clusters. Most TCR sequences were seen in very few donors, while some public TCRs were found in many individuals. In a later analysis, most CMV-associated TCR beta chains were found to appear HLA-restricted, with HLA associations seemingly driven largely by CMV exposure. The authors suggested that the approach could potentially be extended to other disease states and immunological phenotypes. The only immune exposure information available for the cohort was CMV serostatus. The classifier was reported to diagnose cytomegalovirus status with high specificity and sensitivity in both the original cohort and the validation cohort. In vitro tests confirmed that three of the cytomegalovirus-associated TCR beta chains recognize cytomegalovirus antigens. Sequencing depth was assumed to be roughly uniform across donors in the presence/absence analyses, though that assumption may not hold. In a later analysis, HLA-associated TCR beta chains were found to be more clonally expanded and to have lower generation probabilities than equally common non-associated chains. Broadly in line with IMGT annotations, most TCR beta V segments showed up in productive rearrangements about 90% or about 30% of the time in an earlier analysis of approximately 640 of the donors. Some IMGT-functional V segments, including TRBV6-2 and TRBV6-3, could not be distinguished by the 87-base-pair reads and were therefore excluded. A total of roughly 160 TCR beta chains were listed by the study as associated with cytomegalovirus. Specific HLA alleles were associated with over 15,000 TCR beta sequences at a false discovery rate of 0.05 in a later analysis. In a later genetic analysis, fewer N-insertions in productive TCRs were reported among donors in an Asian-associated ancestry cluster than the approximately 710-donor mean. A group of highly shared sequence variants was considered likely to be a technical artifact of the sequencing pipeline.

Comments on this clone: There is no known antigen for this receptor. Per-base quality was not reported, and no clone a single base away is much larger than it.

Library prep was done by the immunoSEQ multiplex PCR assay. A mixture of 60 forward primers for TCR Vbeta segments and 13 reverse primers for TCR Jbeta segments was used in the multiplex PCR. Amplification of the CDR3 region of rearranged TCR beta genes was performed with a multiplex PCR assay on genomic DNA. The Illumina HiSeq System was used to sequence the amplified TCR beta libraries as 87-base-pair reads. Per the source publication's procedure: Across the roughly 600 repertoires, a later analysis counted some 81 million unique TCR beta chains, roughly 11 million of which were shared by at least two donors. Raw reads were error-corrected and collapsed into unique sequences with a nearest-neighbor algorithm that merged closely related sequences to remove PCR and sequencing errors. To assign V, D and J gene segments, CDR3 sequences were aligned to IMGT reference sequences. For a sequence to be retained, at least a six-nucleotide match to both a V gene segment and a J gene segment was required. Rearrangements were classified as productive when the CDR3 lacked stop codons and remained in frame with V and J, and all other rearrangements were classified as non-productive. CDR3 was defined by IMGT convention, running from the second conserved V-encoded cysteine to the conserved J-encoded phenylalanine. In an earlier analysis of approximately 500 of the donors, sequences lacking an unambiguous match to a single V gene segment were excluded. In an earlier analysis of about 590 of the donors, a V segment was called functional when productive rearrangements were above 56.7%, and segregating when the standard deviation between donors exceeded 5%. To diagnose cytomegalovirus status from the catalog of TCR beta chain sequences, a statistical classification framework was built. A later analysis assigned V and J genes by comparing TCR nucleotide sequences with IMGT/GENE-DB human TR gene sequences. The TCRdist pipeline was used in a later analysis to assign CDR3 sequences and most-parsimonious VDJ recombination scenarios. In a later analysis, each TCR beta chain was defined by its CDR3 amino acid sequence together with its V-gene family, and reads without a unique V-gene family were excluded. As a way to deal with suspected cross-contamination and a sequencing artifact, a later analysis dropped roughly 620 nucleotide sequences that were highly shared and had low generation probability. A later analysis calculated a clonal expansion index for each public chain from normalized within-repertoire ranks of inferred template counts. Generation probabilities in a later analysis came from a VDJ recombination model fitted to out-of-frame rearrangements, and those results were checked against IGoR. In a later analysis, TCR-TCR, TCR-HLA and TCR-CMV co-occurrence was scored with hypergeometric tests, and a repertoire-size bias correction was applied to TCR pairs. In a later analysis, false discovery rates were estimated by permuting HLA or CMV assignments 20 times. In a later analysis, co-occurring TCRs were grouped using DBSCAN, with TCRdist sequence similarity added in when clustering inside HLA-allele-positive subsets. For co-occurrence clustering, repertoires with fewer than 30,000 or more than 120,000 public chains were excluded, along with five repertoires with anomalous nucleotide sharing. TCRdb's version of the immuneACCESS table is confined to in-frame rearrangements and falls short of the full clone set. An unresolved V gene accounts for under half of the shortfall where checked; the remainder is of unknown origin. Clone size and the V and J calls come from that table; the DNA yielded D and trimming. The sample contains about 150,000 clones, roughly 80% of them found a single time. The ten largest clones capture 3.5% of the sample.

In total, approximately 610 healthy bone marrow donors made up the cohort. At the time of sampling, every cohort member was nominally healthy, though immune exposures that went unrecorded were likely present. Of the approximately 700 cohort members, about 290 had a positive CMV serostatus and about 350 had a negative one, while no CMV serostatus was recorded for the donor. Each donor provided a peripheral blood sample, and peripheral blood mononuclear cells were used for TCR beta sequencing. Genomic DNA extraction from the blood cell samples was performed with the Qiagen DNeasy Blood Extraction Kit.

Recombination connected TRBV6-1 to TRBJ2-7; TRBD1 lines up with 7 middle nucleotides. The TCR originated in a human donor in good health. Sequencing used PBMCs. The sequenced DNA is TGTGCCAGCAGTATAAGACAGGGCAATTCCGAGCAGTACTTC. Its protein is CASSIRQGNSEQYF.